This T cell receptor (beta chain) comes out of a study of blood T cell repertoires in COVID-19. Study overall: Samples of COVID-19 (acute and convalescent) were obtained from the United States, Italy and Spain.

Clones were sequenced by immunoSEQ multiplex PCR, and TCRdb holds only the in-frame ones, with some missing. The top ten hold roughly 6.7% of the sample, which has hundreds of thousands of clones, approximately 90% seen once. The germline V gene encodes CDR1 MNHEY and CDR2 SVGAGI. The V and J ends lost 6 bases and 5 bases, in that order; junction bases with no gene match: 8. This CDR3 has 14 residues. The chain couples TRBV6-5 to TRBJ1-1, with 8 bases matching TRBD1. The sequence was collected from a young woman with COVID-19, enrolled during active disease. The sequencing sample was made of peripheral blood. The DNA of the CDR3 is TGTGCCAGCAGACCGGACAGGGTGGGAACTGAAGCTTTCTTT. Translating gives CASRPDRVGTEAFF.